A selection of T cell receptor beta chains follows, all from one sample in a study of blood T cells in healthy people across ages. TCRdb reprocessed the 5' RACE reads via MiXCR and lists one record per CDR3 protein. The data hold approximately 1.5 million distinct CDR3 sequences, with 35% to 45% observed a single time. The specimen was blood. The receptors stem from a woman under 30 in good health. Each CDR3 is given with its conserved first and last residue. The D gene is left open where the match is weak. Expanded clones get a size class; other rows say once, few or many, or leave the size out.

size: .; D: .; J: TRBJ1-2; V: TRBV29-1; length: 13; DNA: TGCAGCGTTGAAACGGGGGCGGTTAATGGCTACACCTTC; CDR3: CSVETGAVNGYTF
size: .; D: TRBD1; J: TRBJ1-1; V: TRBV4-3; length: 20; DNA: TGCGCCAGCAGCCAACAACCGGGACAGGGGGTCCCCCCTCTCACAAGTGAAGCTTTCTTT; CDR3: CASSQQPGQGVPPLTSEAFF
size: .; D: TRBD1; J: TRBJ2-7; V: TRBV7-9; length: 16; DNA: TGTGCCAGCAGCCCGGCTTGGCAGGGGGCGATTTACGAGCAGTACTTC; CDR3: CASSPAWQGAIYEQYF
size: .; D: .; J: TRBJ2-7; V: TRBV7-9; length: 14; DNA: TGTGCCAGCAGCCCCCGACTCCCCAGGGACGAGCAGTACTTC; CDR3: CASSPRLPRDEQYF
size: few; D: .; J: TRBJ2-3; V: TRBV5-1; length: 12; DNA: TGCGCCAGCAAACTAGCAACAGATACGCAGTATTTT; CDR3: CASKLATDTQYF
size: .; D: .; J: TRBJ2-7; V: TRBV11-2; length: 14; DNA: TGTGCCAGCAGCCCGAGGTCTGGGGACTACGAGCAGTACTTC; CDR3: CASSPRSGDYEQYF
size: many; D: .; J: TRBJ2-7; V: TRBV10-3; length: 13; DNA: TGTGCCACCGCCGGGGGCGCAGCGTACGAGCAGTACTTC; CDR3: CATAGGAAYEQYF
size: .; D: .; J: TRBJ2-5; V: TRBV4-1; length: 15; DNA: TGCGCCAGCAGCTTCTGGGGGACTCCTTCTAATGAGCAGTACTTC; CDR3: CASSFWGTPSNEQYF
size: once; D: .; J: TRBJ1-5; V: TRBV24-1; length: 14; DNA: TGTGCCACCAGTGGCAAAGTCGCCGGTCAGCCCCAGCATTTT; CDR3: CATSGKVAGQPQHF
size: .; D: .; J: TRBJ2-7; V: TRBV11-3; length: 15; DNA: TGTGCCAGCAGCTTTGGACCAAACTCCTACAATGAGCAGTACTTC; CDR3: CASSFGPNSYNEQYF
size: .; D: .; J: TRBJ1-1; V: TRBV7-2; length: 15; DNA: TGTGCCAGCAGCTTATGGGGCGGGGGGCACACTGAAGCTTTCTTT; CDR3: CASSLWGGGHTEAFF
size: .; D: TRBD2; J: TRBJ2-1; V: TRBV25-1; length: 16; DNA: TGTGCCAGCAGTGGCCGACTAGCGGGAGGTTACACTGAGCAGTTCTTC; CDR3: CASSGRLAGGYTEQFF
size: .; D: .; J: TRBJ1-1; V: TRBV7-2; length: 14; DNA: TGTGCCAGCAGCCCAGGGGATCTGAACACTGAAGCTTTCTTT; CDR3: CASSPGDLNTEAFF
size: .; D: .; J: TRBJ2-4; V: TRBV7-2; length: 15; DNA: TGTGCCAGCAGCTTAAGGTCCCAGGGCCAAAGCATTCAGTACTTC; CDR3: CASSLRSQGQSIQYF
size: few; D: .; J: TRBJ2-1; V: TRBV30; length: 15; DNA: TGTGCCTGGAGTGTAGGAGACTACCCCTCCAATGAGCAGTTCTTC; CDR3: CAWSVGDYPSNEQFF
size: .; D: .; J: TRBJ1-3; V: TRBV29-1; length: 15; DNA: TGCAGCGCAGAAGATGGGACCGCGTCTGGAAACACCATATATTTT; CDR3: CSAEDGTASGNTIYF
size: many; D: .; J: TRBJ2-5; V: TRBV25-1; length: 14; DNA: TGTCCCGACAACAGGAAGGCAGAACAAGAGACCCAGTACTTC; CDR3: CPDNRKAEQETQYF
size: few; D: .; J: TRBJ2-1; V: TRBV7-8; length: 17; DNA: TGTGCCAGCAGCTTAGTATTCGGCAAAGGACGTTACAATGAGCAGTTCTTC; CDR3: CASSLVFGKGRYNEQFF
size: .; D: TRBD2; J: TRBJ2-3; V: TRBV20-1; length: 16; DNA: TGCAGTGCTAGACGTGGGACTAGCGCAAGCACAGATACGCAGTATTTT; CDR3: CSARRGTSASTDTQYF
size: few; D: .; J: TRBJ2-3; V: TRBV20-1; length: 13; DNA: TGCAGTGCTAGAGTCGTTCGCACAGATACGCAGTATTTT; CDR3: CSARVVRTDTQYF
size: .; D: .; J: TRBJ2-1; V: TRBV30; length: 13; DNA: TGTGCCTGGAGTGTTGGGGGAAACAATGAGCAGTTCTTC; CDR3: CAWSVGGNNEQFF
size: few; D: TRBD1; J: TRBJ2-7; V: TRBV12-3/TRBV12-4; length: 13; DNA: TGTGCCAGCAGACCGACAGGGTTGGGCGAGCAGTACTTC; CDR3: CASRPTGLGEQYF
size: .; D: .; J: TRBJ1-1; V: TRBV20-1; length: 12; DNA: TGCAGTGCTCCCTGGAGGGCGGCTGAAGCTTTCTTT; CDR3: CSAPWRAAEAFF
size: few; D: .; J: TRBJ2-1; V: TRBV7-9; length: 11; DNA: TGTGCCAGCAGCCCTCCGGATGAGCAGTTCTTC; CDR3: CASSPPDEQFF
size: few; D: .; J: TRBJ2-5; V: TRBV7-2; length: 14; DNA: TGTGCCAGCAGCCAAAACAGGGGAGGAGAGACCCAGTACTTC; CDR3: CASSQNRGGETQYF
size: .; D: .; J: TRBJ1-1; V: TRBV6-2/TRBV6-3; length: 12; DNA: TGTGCCAGCAGCTATCCCGGAGATGAAGCTTTCTTT; CDR3: CASSYPGDEAFF
size: few; D: .; J: TRBJ2-5; V: TRBV12-3/TRBV12-4; length: 15; DNA: TGTGCCAGCAGTTTAGCGCTAATGGAGAAAGAGACCCAGTACTTC; CDR3: CASSLALMEKETQYF
size: .; D: .; J: TRBJ1-1; V: TRBV7-9; length: 15; DNA: TGTGCCAGCAGCTTAGACCAGGGTATGAACACTGAAGCTTTCTTT; CDR3: CASSLDQGMNTEAFF
size: .; D: TRBD1; J: TRBJ1-4; V: TRBV6-5; length: 12; DNA: TGTGCCAGCAAACAGGGGCATGAAAAACTGTTTTTT; CDR3: CASKQGHEKLFF
size: .; D: .; J: TRBJ2-3; V: TRBV29-1; length: 14; DNA: TGCAGCGTTGAAAGGATGTTAGGGGCAGATACGCAGTATTTT; CDR3: CSVERMLGADTQYF
size: few; D: .; J: TRBJ2-4; V: TRBV7-2; length: 15; DNA: TGTGCCAGCAGCTTGACAGTCACGATGGGGAACATTCAGTACTTC; CDR3: CASSLTVTMGNIQYF
size: .; D: .; J: TRBJ2-3; V: TRBV20-1; length: 14; DNA: TGCAGTGCTAGAATGGGGAGCAGCAATCAGCCCCAGTATTTT; CDR3: CSARMGSSNQPQYF
size: few; D: TRBD1; J: TRBJ1-1; V: TRBV27; length: 15; DNA: TGTGCCAGCAGTTGGGGACAGGGGTTATCGTCTGAAGCTTTCTTT; CDR3: CASSWGQGLSSEAFF
size: few; D: .; J: TRBJ2-3; V: TRBV4-3; length: 17; DNA: TGCGCCAGCAGCCAAGGATCGCGGACTTGGGTGACAGATACGCAGTATTTT; CDR3: CASSQGSRTWVTDTQYF
size: few; D: .; J: TRBJ2-7; V: TRBV27; length: 13; DNA: TGTGCCAGCAGTGTATCGATCGGCTACGAGCAGTACTTC; CDR3: CASSVSIGYEQYF
size: .; D: .; J: TRBJ2-6; V: TRBV6-5; length: 14; DNA: TGTGCCAGCAGTTACTTAGCTGGGGCCAACGTCCTGACTTTC; CDR3: CASSYLAGANVLTF
size: many; D: TRBD1; J: TRBJ1-1; V: TRBV20-1; length: 12; DNA: TGCAGCGCCAGGACAGGGGGCACTGAAGCTTTCTTT; CDR3: CSARTGGTEAFF
size: .; D: TRBD2; J: TRBJ2-6; V: TRBV27; length: 18; DNA: TGTGCCAGCAGCTTAGCGGGGGGGCCAATAACCGGGGCCAACGTCCTGACTTTC; CDR3: CASSLAGGPITGANVLTF
size: .; D: .; J: TRBJ1-1; V: TRBV4-2; length: 16; DNA: TGTGCCAGCAGCCAGGTCCCGGGGACCATGAGCACTGAAGCTTTCTTT; CDR3: CASSQVPGTMSTEAFF
size: few; D: .; J: TRBJ2-7; V: TRBV20-1; length: 13; DNA: TGCAGTGCTAGAGATACGGGAGTGGGCGAGCAGTACTTC; CDR3: CSARDTGVGEQYF
size: few; D: .; J: TRBJ2-1; V: TRBV4-3; length: 16; DNA: TGCGCCAGCAGCCAAGAGGGTGTACAGGGCTACAATGAGCAGTTCTTC; CDR3: CASSQEGVQGYNEQFF
size: .; D: TRBD1; J: TRBJ1-5; V: TRBV6-6; length: 14; DNA: TGTGCCAGCGCCCCGGGACAGAGCAATCAGCCCCAGCATTTT; CDR3: CASAPGQSNQPQHF
size: .; D: .; J: TRBJ2-7; V: TRBV6-1; length: 13; DNA: TGTGCCAGCAGCGAAAGAGGAGCCTACGAGCAGTACTTC; CDR3: CASSERGAYEQYF
size: .; D: .; J: TRBJ2-1; V: TRBV9; length: 15; DNA: TGTGCCAGCAGCGTAGCAGTTAGCTACGGGAATGAGCAGTTCTTC; CDR3: CASSVAVSYGNEQFF
size: .; D: TRBD2; J: TRBJ2-1; V: TRBV20-1; length: 14; DNA: TGCAGTGCTTGGAGGACTAGCGGGGGCAATGAGCGGTTCTTC; CDR3: CSAWRTSGGNERFF
size: few; D: TRBD2; J: TRBJ2-3; V: TRBV7-9; length: 18; DNA: TGTGCCAGCAGCTTAGACGGACTAGCGGGGGGAACCAAAGATACGCAGTATTTT; CDR3: CASSLDGLAGGTKDTQYF
size: few; D: .; J: TRBJ2-3; V: TRBV20-1; length: 16; DNA: TGCAGTGCTAGACCCTCATTGGGGAGGTCCACAGATACGCAGTATTTT; CDR3: CSARPSLGRSTDTQYF
size: few; D: TRBD2; J: TRBJ2-7; V: TRBV7-2; length: 15; DNA: TGTGCCAGTAGCTCCCGGACTAGCGGAGGATACGAGCAGTACTTC; CDR3: CASSSRTSGGYEQYF
size: .; D: .; J: TRBJ1-5; V: TRBV20-1; length: 13; DNA: TGCAGTGCTAGAGATGGGGTTCCTCAGCCCCAGCATTTT; CDR3: CSARDGVPQPQHF
size: .; D: .; J: TRBJ2-1; V: TRBV20-1; length: 13; DNA: TGCAGTGCTCGGACGAGCTCCTACAATGAGCAGTTCTTC; CDR3: CSARTSSYNEQFF
size: .; D: TRBD1; J: TRBJ2-7; V: TRBV7-2; length: 14; DNA: TGTGCCAGCAGCATAGGACAGGGCAGGTACGAGCAGTACTTC; CDR3: CASSIGQGRYEQYF
size: .; D: TRBD1; J: TRBJ2-7; V: TRBV20-1; length: 14; DNA: TGCAGTGCTAGGTTTGGGACAGGGGGCAACGAGCAGTACTTC; CDR3: CSARFGTGGNEQYF
size: .; D: .; J: TRBJ2-7; V: TRBV19; length: 15; DNA: TGTGCCAGTAGTATAATCGGCCAAAGTCACGATGAGCAGTACTTC; CDR3: CASSIIGQSHDEQYF
size: .; D: TRBD2; J: TRBJ2-1; V: TRBV7-2; length: 15; DNA: TGTGCCAGCAGCTTGGGACTAGCGGGAGGTCACATTCAGTTCTTC; CDR3: CASSLGLAGGHIQFF
size: once; D: TRBD2; J: TRBJ2-2; V: TRBV12-3/TRBV12-4; length: 15; DNA: TGTGCCAGCTGGGGGGGTTACTCGAACACCGGGGAGCTGTTTTTT; CDR3: CASWGGYSNTGELFF
size: .; D: .; J: TRBJ1-5; V: TRBV6-6; length: 15; DNA: TGTGCCAGCAGCCTACAGGGCTTTCGCAATCAGCCCCAGCATTTT; CDR3: CASSLQGFRNQPQHF
size: few; D: .; J: TRBJ2-7; V: TRBV7-3; length: 14; DNA: TGTGCCAGCAGCTTAACTGCGGGGTTCGGCGAGCAGTACTTC; CDR3: CASSLTAGFGEQYF